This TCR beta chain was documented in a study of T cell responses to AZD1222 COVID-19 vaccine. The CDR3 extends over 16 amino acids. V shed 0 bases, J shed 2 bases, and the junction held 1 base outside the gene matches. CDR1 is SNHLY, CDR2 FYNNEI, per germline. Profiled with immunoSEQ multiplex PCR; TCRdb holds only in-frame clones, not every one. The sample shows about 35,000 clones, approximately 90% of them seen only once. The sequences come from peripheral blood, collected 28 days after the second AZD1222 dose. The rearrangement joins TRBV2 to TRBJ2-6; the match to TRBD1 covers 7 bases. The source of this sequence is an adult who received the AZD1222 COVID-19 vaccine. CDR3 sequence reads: CASSEATGAGANVLTF. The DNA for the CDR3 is TGTGCCAGCAGTGAAGCCACAGGGGCTGGGGCCAACGTCCTGACTTTC.